This passage covers 2 T cell receptor beta chains from one sample sequenced in a study of blood T cell repertoires in COVID-19. This table comes from immunoSEQ multiplex PCR, and its TCRdb copy is limited to in-frame clones, with some not included. Found here are about 43,000 clones, approximately 87% of them singletons; the top ten hold about 3.7%. Sequenced input: peripheral blood. Source of these receptors: a man aged 35 to 55 with COVID-19, enrolled during active disease.

CDR3 sequence reads: CASSLDRGSRGPLYF. For the CDR3, the DNA is TGTGCCAGCAGCTTAGATCGCGGTAGCAGGGGGCCTTTGTACTTC. The rearrangement links TRBV11-3 to TRBJ2-7; 8 bases line up with TRBD1. This CDR3 is 15 amino acids long. The junction had 13 bases not matched to a gene; V was cut back by 0 bases and J by 12 bases. Germline lookup yields CDR1 SGHNT and CDR2 YENEEA.

The count of this clone is one. The gene calls are TRBV27 and TRBJ2-7; 7 bases map to TRBD2. This CDR3 region has 15 residues. Germline V gene sequence: CDR1 MNHEY, CDR2 SMNVEV (reference sequence). Trimming at V came to 3 bases and at J to 4 bases, leaving 9 bases not matched to a gene. The CDR3, as DNA: TGTGCCAGCAGTTTGGGCGGGAGTGTAGGGTACGAGCAGTACTTC. This encodes CASSLGGSVGYEQYF.